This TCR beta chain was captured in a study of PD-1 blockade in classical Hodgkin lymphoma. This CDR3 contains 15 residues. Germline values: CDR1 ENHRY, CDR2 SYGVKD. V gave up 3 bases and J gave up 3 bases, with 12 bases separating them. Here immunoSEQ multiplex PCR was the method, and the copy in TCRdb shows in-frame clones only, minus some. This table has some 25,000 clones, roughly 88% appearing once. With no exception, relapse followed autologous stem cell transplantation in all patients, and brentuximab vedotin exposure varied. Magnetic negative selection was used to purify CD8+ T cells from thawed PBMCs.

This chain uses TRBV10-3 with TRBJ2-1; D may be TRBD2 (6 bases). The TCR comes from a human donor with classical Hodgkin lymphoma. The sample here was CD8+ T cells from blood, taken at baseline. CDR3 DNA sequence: TGTGCCATCAGTGATGCGGGAAACGGCTACAATGAGCAGTTCTTC. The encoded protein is CAISDAGNGYNEQFF.